The next 20 T cell receptor beta chains were all read from a single sample in a study of cytomegalovirus exposure and HLA in healthy donors. This PCR relied on a set of 60 Vbeta primers and 13 Jbeta primers. TCRdb's table, derived via immunoSEQ multiplex PCR, lists solely in-frame clones and lacks some. The sample yields under 150,000 clones, about four fifths seen once. Sequencing was performed on PBMCs. The receptors shown here come from a male donor in good health and CMV-seronegative.

The genes are TRBV29-1 and TRBJ2-7, with TRBD2 identical over 9 bases. The germline V gene has CDR1 SQVTM and CDR2 ANQGSEA. The V gene end was trimmed by 1 base and the J gene end by 2 bases; junction bases not matched to a gene: 3. The CDR3 has 14 residues. DNA for the CDR3: TGCAGCGTTGAAGGGACTAGCGACACCTACGAGCAGTACTTC. Translating gives CSVEGTSDTYEQYF.

The chain is built from TRBV13 and TRBJ2-3; TRBD2 aligns across 7 bases. Germline V gene data show CDR1 as PRHDT and CDR2 as FYEKMQ (reference sequence). The CDR3 is 19 amino acids. V trimming: 5 bases; J trimming: 1 base; junction bases outside the gene matches: 18. Written as DNA, the CDR3 is TGTGCCAGCAGCCCGCCCGGGCCCATAGCGGGCGGAGGCACAGATACGCAGTATTTT. The encoded protein is CASSPPGPIAGGGTDTQYF.

The chain employs TRBV5-1 and TRBJ2-3, with 8 bases identical to TRBD1. CDR1 and CDR2 (germline): SGHRS, YFSETQ. This CDR3 is built from 14 residues. After removal of 7 bases from V and 3 bases from J, the junction contained 7 bases not matched to a gene. CDR3 sequence reads: CASGRQGWTDTQYF. CDR3 bases: TGCGCCAGCGGTCGACAGGGGTGGACAGATACGCAGTATTTT. Drawing the rest from reference TRBV5-1 and TRBJ2-3, the complete variable domain is KAGVTQTPRYLIKTRGQQVTLSCSPISGHRSVSWYQQTPGQGLQFLFEYFSETQRNKGNFPGRFSGRQFSNSRSEMNVSTLELGDSALYLCASGRQGWTDTQYFGPGTRLTVL.

The rearrangement uses TRBV9 and TRBJ2-7, with TRBD1 matching 9 bases. V lost 0 bases to trimming and J lost 4 bases; unmatched junction nucleotides: 2. Germline lookup yields CDR1 SGDLS and CDR2 YYNGEE. The CDR3 loop spans 14 amino acids. Here the CDR3 DNA reads TGTGCCAGCAGCGTAGGGGGACAGGGATACGAGCAGTACTTC. As protein: CASSVGGQGYEQYF.

The chain has TRBV27 and TRBJ2-7, with 7 bases fitting TRBD1. Trimming removed 2 bases from V and 1 base from J; junction bases left unmatched: 2. CDR1 and CDR2 (germline): MNHEY, SMNVEV (reference sequence). The CDR3 has 14 amino acids. The CDR3 nucleotides are TGTGCCAGCAGTTTACAGGGGGTTTCCTACGAGCAGTACTTC. As protein: CASSLQGVSYEQYF.

About this clone itself: The junction departs from germline at one end; a sequencing error may be responsible. The chain uses TRBV7-7 and TRBJ2-2; 7 nucleotides line up with TRBD2. Germline V lookup: CDR1 SSHAT, CDR2 FNYEAQ (reference sequence). The length of the CDR3 is 15 residues. The CDR3 loop is CASSQGLANTGELFF. In DNA, the CDR3 is TGTGCTAGCAGCCAAGGACTAGCGAACACCGGGGAGCTGTTTTTT.

The CDR3 region has the DNA TGTGCCAGCTCACCAGAGGACAGGGTCGAGGAGAACACTGAAGCTTTCTTT. Residues: CASSPEDRVEENTEAFF. The V gene is TRBV18, the J gene TRBJ1-1; 8 nucleotides match TRBD1. This CDR3 has 17 residues. CDR1 is KGHSH and CDR2 is LQKENI in the germline V gene. J lost 1 base, V lost 2 bases, and 9 bases had no gene match.

This clone came up once. V and J are TRBV20-1 and TRBJ2-3, with D hard to call. V was cut by 5 bases and J by 3 bases, with 6 bases left in between. The CDR3 totals 11 residues. Germline CDR1 DFQATT, CDR2 SNEGSKA (reference sequence). CDR3 nucleotide sequence: TGCAGTGCTCTTAGAACAGATACGCAGTATTTT. Amino acids: CSALRTDTQYF.

This chain joins TRBV7-8 and TRBJ1-3; 8 nucleotides match TRBD1. With 1 base clipped from V and 3 bases from J, the junction kept 5 bases outside the gene matches. The CDR3 spans 16 residues. The V gene's germline CDR1 is SGHVS and CDR2 FQNEAQ. The CDR3 nucleotides read TGTGCCAGCAGCTTAGGGACAGGGAACTTTGGAAACACCATATATTTT. Amino acids: CASSLGTGNFGNTIYF. Full variable domain (remainder filled in from reference TRBV7-8 and TRBJ1-3): GAGVSQSPRYKVAKRGQDVALRCDPISGHVSLFWYQQALGQGPEFLTYFQNEAQLDKSGLPSDRFFAERPEGSVSTLKIQRTQQEDSAVYLCASSLGTGNFGNTIYFGEGSWLTVV.

The chain employs TRBV5-4 and TRBJ2-2, with TRBD1 matching 7 bases. CDR3 length: 15 residues. The germline CDR1 and CDR2 sequences are SGHNT and YYREEE (reference sequence). The trim removed 4 bases at V and 1 base at J, leaving 4 bases unmatched. CDR3 protein: CASSTGQVNTGELFF. Written as DNA, the CDR3 is TGTGCCAGCAGCACCGGACAGGTGAACACCGGGGAGCTGTTTTTT.

The count of this clone is one. This chain joins TRBV7-2 and TRBJ2-5; 8 bases align to TRBD2. CDR1 is SGHTA, CDR2 FQGNSA, per germline. This CDR3 has 14 residues. V shed 3 bases, J shed 2 bases, and the junction held 2 bases outside the gene matches. Here the CDR3 reads CASSFQRGQETQYF. The CDR3 nucleotides read TGTGCCAGCAGCTTCCAGCGGGGGCAAGAGACCCAGTACTTC. The whole variable domain, remainder taken from reference TRBV7-2 and TRBJ2-5, is GAGVSQSPSNKVTEKGKDVELRCDPISGHTALYWYRQSLGQGLEFLIYFQGNSAPDKSGLPSDRFSAERTGGSVSTLTIQRTQQEDSAVYLCASSFQRGQETQYFGPGTRLLVL.

The chain links TRBV7-2 to TRBJ1-3, with TRBD1 as a possible D gene (6 bases). Trimming took off 5 bases at V and 4 bases at J, with 12 bases between the two ends. Germline V gene data show CDR1 as SGHTA and CDR2 as FQGNSA. This CDR3 contains 14 residues. CDR3 in amino acids: CASSLLGAGNTIYF. Written as DNA, the CDR3 is TGTGCCAGCAGCCTCCTGGGGGCCGGAAACACCATATATTTT.

This clone was seen a single time. The chain couples TRBV6-1 to TRBJ2-3; 10 nucleotides agree with TRBD2. After removal of 8 bases from V and 4 bases from J, the junction contained 6 bases not matched to a gene. The length of the CDR3 is 14 residues. Per germline, CDR1 MNHNS and CDR2 SASEGT. The CDR3 region is CASGSGGAPDTQYF. The CDR3 DNA sequence: TGTGCCAGCGGGAGCGGGGGGGCACCAGATACGCAGTATTTT.

The V gene is TRBV5-6, the J gene TRBJ1-5; 9 positions match TRBD1. CDR1 is SGHDT, CDR2 YYEEEE, per germline. There are 16 residues in the CDR3. V shed 0 bases and J 5 bases; nucleotides not matched to a gene: 6. CDR3 sequence: CASSLGGRDRDQPQHF. CDR3 in DNA: TGTGCCAGCAGCTTGGGGGGTCGGGACAGGGATCAGCCCCAGCATTTT.

In this sample, this clone turned up once. The rearrangement links TRBV29-1 to TRBJ2-5; D perhaps matches TRBD1 (6 bases). The DNA matches TRBJ2-7 better at its end, which makes the J call doubtful. Germline V lookup: CDR1 SQVTM, CDR2 ANQGSEA. The CDR3 loop spans 14 amino acids. CDR3 in amino acids: CSVVQGRGTYEQYF. The CDR3 DNA follows: TGCAGCGTCGTACAGGGTAGAGGGACCTACGAGCAGTACTTC.

V usage is TRBV15 and J usage is TRBJ1-1; 8 bases agree with TRBD1. After removal of 3 bases from V and 1 base from J, the junction contained 1 base not matched to a gene. The CDR3 spans 14 residues. CDR1 and CDR2 (germline): LNHNV, YYDKDF (reference sequence). CDR3 bases: TGTGCCACCAGCAGTGGACAGGGGAACACTGAAGCTTTCTTT. This codes for CATSSGQGNTEAFF.

This chain connects TRBV2 to TRBJ2-1; a weak D match, TRBD2 (6 bases). This CDR3 spans 15 amino acids. Germline CDR1 reads SNHLY; CDR2 reads FYNNEI. Trimming took 4 bases from V and 4 from J, leaving 14 bases between them. The CDR3 DNA reads as TGTGCCAGCAGTGTTTGGGGGGACCCATACAATGAGCAGTTCTTC. Amino acids: CASSVWGDPYNEQFF.

V gene TRBV5-5 combines with J gene TRBJ2-3; 8 positions agree with TRBD2. Germline V gene sequence: CDR1 SGHKS, CDR2 YYEKEE (reference sequence). This CDR3 has 14 amino acids. The V and J ends lost 0 bases and 8 bases, in that order; junction bases with no gene match: 5. DNA for the CDR3: TGTGCCAGCAGCTTGGGCCGGGGGGGCGGTACGCAGTATTTT. Translated, it gives CASSLGRGGGTQYF.

This clone was found a few times. The rearrangement joins TRBV10-2 to TRBJ1-1; D possibly corresponds to TRBD1 (5 bases). Germline V gives CDR1 WSHSY, CDR2 SAAADI. The CDR3 spans 16 residues. Trimming left V 0 bases short and J 1 base short, with 12 bases between. CDR3 amino acids: CASSESTRGTNTEAFF. CDR3 DNA: TGCGCCAGCAGTGAGTCGACTCGGGGGACGAACACTGAAGCTTTCTTT.

J is TRBJ2-5 and V is TRBV5-4; D is uncertain. This CDR3 has 15 residues. The ends were cut back, 3 bases at V and 5 bases at J, with 17 bases in the middle. From germline, CDR1 is SGHNT and CDR2 YYREEE (reference sequence). CDR3 loop: CASSSNHLGEETQYF. The CDR3, as DNA: TGTGCCAGCAGCTCGAACCACTTAGGAGAGGAGACCCAGTACTTC.